Shown below are 29 T cell receptor beta chains from a single sample sequenced in a study of response to subunit inactivated influenza vaccine. Each CDR3 protein gets one entry after TCRdb re-called the RT-PCR reads with MiXCR. This sample has fewer than 400,000 distinct CDR3 sequences, with 20% to 25% found just once. This specimen consisted of PBMCs from blood, obtained approximately 20 months after vaccination. These receptors originate from a man in his fifties or sixties who received an inactivated influenza vaccine.

This clonotype occurred many times. The rearrangement links TRBV15 to TRBJ2-7; the match to TRBD1 covers 11 bases. Germline lookup yields CDR1 LNHNV and CDR2 YYDKDF (reference sequence). The CDR3 is 14 residues long. The junction had 2 bases not matched to a gene; V was cut back by 3 bases and J by 4 bases. CDR3 DNA sequence: TGTGCCACCAGCAGGGACAGGGGGCCATACGAGCAGTACTTC. It yields the protein CATSRDRGPYEQYF. Looking up the rest from reference TRBV15 and TRBJ2-7 gives the full variable domain: DAMVIQNPRYQVTQFGKPVTLSCSQTLNHNVMYWYQQKSSQAPKLLFHYYDKDFNNEADTPDNFQSRRPNTSFCFLDIRSPGLGDTAMYLCATSRDRGPYEQYFGPGTRLTVT.

This clonotype has ten or more counts. The rearrangement joins TRBV5-1 to TRBJ1-1, with D possibly TRBD1 on 5 matching bases. The CDR3 has 14 amino acids. The V gene lost 3 bases and the J gene lost 0 bases, with 9 bases spanning the gap. Germline CDR1 SGHRS, CDR2 YFSETQ. The CDR3 nucleotides are TGCGCCAGCAGCTGGGACGGGCTGAACACTGAAGCTTTCTTT. Translated: CASSWDGLNTEAFF.

V and J are TRBV28 and TRBJ1-2; D is unresolved. Germline CDR1 and CDR2: MDHEN and SYDVKM. With 6 bases removed from V and 2 bases from J, the gap between germline ends came to 10 bases. This CDR3 has 13 residues. Here the CDR3 reads CASSLQRNYGYTF. The CDR3 bases are TGTGCCAGCAGCCTACAGCGGAACTATGGCTACACCTTC.

CDR3 coding DNA: TGTGCCAGCAGTTCTATAGGTCGGGCAGGGGAAAACACTGAAGCTTTCTTT. It specifies CASSSIGRAGENTEAFF. The chain employs TRBV12-3 or TRBV12-4 and TRBJ1-1; D possibly corresponds to TRBD1 (6 bases). CDR3 length: 17 amino acids. Trimming removed 4 bases from V and 2 bases from J, with 20 bases in between.

The CDR3, as DNA: TGTGCCAGCAGTGTTAGTAGGAAAAACATTCAGTACTTC. This codes for CASSVSRKNIQYF. J is TRBJ2-4 and V is TRBV2; unclear D gene. V lost 4 bases and J lost 4, with 8 bases in between. This CDR3 region has 13 residues. Germline loops: CDR1 SNHLY, CDR2 FYNNEI.

V and J are TRBV25-1 and TRBJ2-3, with D unresolved. The germline V gene has CDR1 MGHDK and CDR2 SYGVNS. Trimming stripped 0 bases from V and 7 bases from J, with 8 bases between. The CDR3 spans 13 residues. CDR3 bases: TGTGCCAGCAGTGAATATAAAGGGTATACGCAGTATTTT. This sequence encodes CASSEYKGYTQYF.

This clonotype was seen more than once but under ten times. The V gene is TRBV15, the J gene TRBJ1-1; the D is unclear. This CDR3 has 15 residues. Trimming stripped 3 bases from V and 4 bases from J, with 15 bases between. The germline CDR1 and CDR2 sequences are LNHNV and YYDKDF (reference sequence). CDR3 bases: TGTGCCACCAGCAGGGACCTTAAGGGCGGCACTGAAGCTTTCTTT. This codes for CATSRDLKGGTEAFF.

This rearrangement joins TRBV11-2 to TRBJ2-7; TRBD1 might be the D (6 bases). Germline V gives CDR1 SGHAT, CDR2 FQNNGV. Trimming stripped 5 bases from V and 2 bases from J, with 16 bases between. The CDR3 length is 15 residues. As DNA, the CDR3 is TGTGCCAGCAGCCCCCGAAGGACAGTGGCCTACGAGCAGTACTTC. Protein: CASSPRRTVAYEQYF.

The chain combines TRBV28 with TRBJ2-3; a weak D match, TRBD2 (6 bases). The CDR3 totals 13 residues. Germline V gene sequence: CDR1 MDHEN, CDR2 SYDVKM. Trimming removed 3 bases from V and 8 bases from J, with 12 bases in between. The DNA for the CDR3 is TGTGCCAGCAGTTTTTTGGACGGGGGTACGCAGTATTTT. Amino acids: CASSFLDGGTQYF.

The chain carries TRBV4-2 and TRBJ2-7; 8 nucleotides match TRBD1. The CDR3 is 16 amino acids. The ends lost 0 bases at V and 1 base at J; junction bases unmatched: 5. Germline V lookup: CDR1 LGHNA, CDR2 YNFKEQ. The CDR3: CASSQEVGTGSYEQYF. As DNA, the CDR3 is TGTGCCAGCAGCCAAGAGGTCGGGACAGGTTCCTACGAGCAGTACTTC.

This clonotype was found a few times. The V gene is TRBV7-2, the J gene TRBJ2-3, with 12 bases identical to TRBD2. This CDR3 has 17 residues. V gave up 3 bases and J gave up 6 bases; unmatched junction bases: 10. Per germline, CDR1 SGHTA and CDR2 FQGNSA. CDR3 in amino acids: CASSFLAGGPPSDTQYF. DNA of the CDR3: TGTGCCAGCAGCTTTCTAGCGGGAGGGCCCCCCTCCGATACGCAGTATTTT.

V usage is TRBV5-4 and J usage is TRBJ1-6, with TRBD1 identical over 7 bases. CDR1 SGHNT and CDR2 YYREEE come from the germline V gene (reference sequence). The CDR3 spans 14 residues. Unmatched junction bases numbered 3, after V lost 1 base and J lost 8 bases. In DNA, the CDR3 is TGTGCCAGCAGCTTGAGACAGGGTGATTCACCCCTCCACTTT. Its translation: CASSLRQGDSPLHF.

This clonotype occurred a few times. This rearrangement joins TRBV28 to TRBJ1-2; D gene ambiguous. The CDR3 has 12 residues. Germline V gene data show CDR1 as MDHEN and CDR2 as SYDVKM. V was pared by 7 bases and J by 5 bases, with 11 bases between. The DNA of the CDR3 is TGTGCCAGCATACGCTCGGGTTATGGCTACACCTTC. It codes for CASIRSGYGYTF.

This clonotype was counted only a few times. The gene calls are TRBV7-2 and TRBJ1-1; 7 bases agree with TRBD1. V trimming: 5 bases; J trimming: 1 base; junction bases outside the gene matches: 4. In germline, CDR1 is SGHTA, CDR2 FQGNSA. The CDR3 length is 14 residues. CDR3 in amino acids: CASSQQGPNTEAFF. The CDR3, as DNA: TGTGCCAGCAGCCAACAGGGGCCGAACACTGAAGCTTTCTTT.

V gene TRBV20-1 combines with J gene TRBJ1-1; no reliable D call. Trimming stripped 3 bases from V and 7 bases from J, with 12 bases between. This CDR3 has 12 amino acids. Germline-derived CDR1 and CDR2 are DFQATT and SNEGSKA (reference sequence). The CDR3 protein is CSASGQFDEAFF. CDR3 in DNA: TGCAGTGCTAGTGGTCAATTTGATGAAGCTTTCTTT.

This clonotype was seen repeatedly, ten times or more. This chain joins TRBV14 and TRBJ2-3, with TRBD2 matching over 9 bases. Germline assignment: CDR1 SGHDN and CDR2 FVKESK. This CDR3 contains 15 residues. Trimming took 3 bases from V and 6 from J; bases not matched to a gene: 7. CDR3 nucleotides: TGTGCCAGCAGCCAGACTAGCGGACTCTGGGATACGCAGTATTTT. Its translation: CASSQTSGLWDTQYF.

V is TRBV12-3 or TRBV12-4 and J is TRBJ2-7, with TRBD1 matching over 8 bases. The CDR3 runs 12 residues. J lost 5 bases, V lost 10 bases, and 7 bases had no gene match. The CDR3 reads CAIRTGLNEQYF. The CDR3 region has the DNA TGTGCCATCCGGACAGGGTTAAACGAGCAGTACTTC.

This clonotype was seen a few times. The chain combines TRBV6-1 with TRBJ2-1, with D unresolved. V lost 2 bases and J lost 0, with 11 bases in between. The germline CDR1 and CDR2 sequences are MNHNS and SASEGT. The CDR3 length is 16 residues. The CDR3 DNA is TGTGCCAGCAGTGAATTCCGGAGTAGCTCCTACAATGAGCAGTTCTTC. Protein product: CASSEFRSSSYNEQFF.

The V and J genes are TRBV18 and TRBJ1-2; D perhaps matches TRBD1 (5 bases). The V and J ends lost 1 base and 1 base respectively, with 7 bases between them. Germline assignment: CDR1 KGHSH and CDR2 LQKENI. This CDR3 is 14 amino acids long. CDR3 in amino acids: CASSPQGINYGYTF. DNA of the CDR3: TGTGCCAGCTCACCACAGGGGATTAACTATGGCTACACCTTC.

This clonotype occurred many times. The rearrangement links TRBV20-1 to TRBJ1-5; TRBD1 might be the D (5 bases). Germline values: CDR1 DFQATT, CDR2 SNEGSKA (reference sequence). Trimming pared 3 bases from V and 1 base from J, leaving 16 bases between. The CDR3 sequence is 16 residues long. The CDR3 is CSARPAGLLSNQPQHF. The CDR3 nucleotides are TGCAGTGCTAGGCCGGCAGGGCTGTTGAGCAATCAGCCCCAGCATTTT.

This clonotype was found a few times. This chain connects TRBV20-1 to TRBJ2-3, with 7 bases aligning to TRBD1. V gave up 6 bases and J gave up 5 bases; unmatched junction bases: 11. Per germline, CDR1 DFQATT and CDR2 SNEGSKA (reference sequence). The CDR3 runs to 14 residues. CDR3 sequence: CSARRQGRLDTQYF. Written as DNA, the CDR3 is TGCAGTGCCCGTCGACAGGGCCGGCTAGATACGCAGTATTTT.

V gene TRBV12-3 or TRBV12-4 combines with J gene TRBJ1-1, with TRBD1 identical over 8 bases. The CDR3 has 12 amino acids. Unmatched junction bases numbered 5, after V lost 4 bases and J lost 10 bases. The CDR3 bases are TGTGCCAGCAGTTCTCCGACAGGGGTAGCTTTCTTT. It translates to CASSSPTGVAFF.

This clonotype was observed a handful of times. This chain connects TRBV20-1 to TRBJ2-1, with TRBD2 identical over 8 bases. V trimming: 1 base; J trimming: 4 bases; junction bases outside the gene matches: 0. The CDR3 contains 13 residues. Looked up from germline, CDR1 is DFQATT and CDR2 is SNEGSKA (reference sequence). The DNA for the CDR3 is TGCAGTGCTAGAGTAGCGGGGTACAATGAGCAGTTCTTC. Its protein product is CSARVAGYNEQFF.

This clonotype has a count of ten or more. V is TRBV20-1 and J is TRBJ1-1, with D unclear. Trimming shortened V by 3 bases and J by 3 bases, and 11 bases separated the two germline ends. This CDR3 region has 13 residues. Germline CDR1 and CDR2: DFQATT and SNEGSKA (reference sequence). The CDR3 region is CSARSVRDTEAFF. CDR3 bases: TGCAGTGCTAGGTCCGTACGGGACACTGAAGCTTTCTTT.

This clonotype was counted a few times. The rearrangement uses TRBV20-1 and TRBJ2-1; 10 positions match TRBD2. The germline V gene has CDR1 DFQATT and CDR2 SNEGSKA (reference sequence). Trimming cost V 6 bases and J 3 bases; bases outside gene matches: 2. The CDR3 has 13 residues. CDR3 residues: CSARLAGYNEQFF. The CDR3 DNA follows: TGCAGTGCGAGACTAGCGGGCTACAATGAGCAGTTCTTC.

There are a few counts of this clonotype. CDR3 loop: CASSSPGSSEQYF. In nucleotides, the CDR3 is TGTGCCAGCAGTTCGCCAGGGTCTTCCGAGCAGTACTTC. V and J are TRBV6-5 and TRBJ2-7; TRBD1 is a possible D gene (5 bases). The ends were cut back, 4 bases at V and 6 bases at J, with 13 bases in the middle. This CDR3 contains 13 residues. Per germline, CDR1 MNHEY and CDR2 SVGAGI.

The genes are TRBV5-1 and TRBJ1-3; D possibly corresponds to TRBD1 (5 bases). The CDR3 contains 15 residues. Trimming removed 0 bases from V and 4 bases from J, with 11 bases in between. Germline-derived CDR1 and CDR2 are SGHRS and YFSETQ. CDR3 DNA: TGCGCCAGCAGCTTGGTCGGGGGACCCGGAAACACCATATATTTT. Translation: CASSLVGGPGNTIYF.

This clonotype has just a few counts. The genes are TRBV12-3 or TRBV12-4 and TRBJ1-1; unclear D gene. With 11 bases removed from V and 3 bases from J, the gap between germline ends came to 16 bases. This CDR3 contains 13 residues. The CDR3 sequence: CASCLGFDTEAFF. The CDR3 nucleotides are TGTGCCTCTTGTTTGGGGTTTGACACTGAAGCTTTCTTT.

The chain is built from TRBV2 and TRBJ1-5, with 8 positions matching TRBD1. CDR1 is SNHLY, CDR2 FYNNEI, per germline. V was pared by 6 bases and J by 1 base, with 2 bases of the junction left unmatched. This CDR3 region has 14 residues. The CDR3 loop reads CASRTGASNQPQHF. CDR3 bases: TGTGCCAGCAGGACAGGGGCGAGCAATCAGCCCCAGCATTTT.